The sequence of this T cell receptor beta chain was determined in a study of control samples from healthy donors and cancer patients. This clone came up a few times. Assay: immunoSEQ multiplex PCR; the TCRdb copy retains only in-frame clones and omits some. The profile shows under 65,000 clones, approximately 89% of them singletons. The CDR3 consists of 12 residues. Trimming cost V 8 bases and J 9 bases, with 14 bases left between them. Germline CDR1 MNHEY, CDR2 SMNVEV (reference sequence). The sample was PBMCs. This receptor was obtained from a woman aged 55-75 years with lung cancer. The chain links TRBV27 to TRBJ1-5; D possibly corresponds to TRBD1 (6 bases). Written as DNA, the CDR3 is TGTGCCAGCGGACAGTCTTTTGGGCCCCAGCATTTT. It yields the protein CASGQSFGPQHF.